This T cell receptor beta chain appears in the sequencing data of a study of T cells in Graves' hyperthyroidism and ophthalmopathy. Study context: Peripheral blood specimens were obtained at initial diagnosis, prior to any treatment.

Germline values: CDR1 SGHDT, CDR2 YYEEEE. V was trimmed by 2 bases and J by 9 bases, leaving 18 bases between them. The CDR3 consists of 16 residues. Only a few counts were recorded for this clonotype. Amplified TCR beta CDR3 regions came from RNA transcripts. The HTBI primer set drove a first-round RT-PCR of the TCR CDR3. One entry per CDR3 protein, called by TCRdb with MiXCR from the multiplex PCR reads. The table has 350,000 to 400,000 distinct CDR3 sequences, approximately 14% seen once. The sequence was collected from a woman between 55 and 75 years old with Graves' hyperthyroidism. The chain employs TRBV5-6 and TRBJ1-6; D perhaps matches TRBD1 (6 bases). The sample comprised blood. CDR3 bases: TGTGCCAGCAGCTTAACAGGGTTTGGTGTCGGTTCACCCCTCCACTTT. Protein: CASSLTGFGVGSPLHF.